One and the same sample provided the 18 T cell receptor beta chains below, sequenced in a study of blood T cell repertoires in COVID-19 (dated by TCRdb to 2020 to 2021). The library was produced with the immunoSEQ multiplex PCR assay. TCRdb obtained this table from immuneACCESS and retained in-frame rearrangements with V and J assigned. These tables miss some clones; where compared with another copy, unresolved V genes account for less than half of the shortfall, and the remainder is unexplained. For this sample there are under 200,000 clones; about 87% appear just once. Of the sample, roughly 3.9% is held by the ten largest clones. Source material: peripheral blood. The receptors stem from a young man with active or convalescent COVID-19.

This chain joins TRBV28 and TRBJ2-5, with 7 bases that match TRBD2. This CDR3 contains 15 residues. The germline V gene has CDR1 MDHEN and CDR2 SYDVKM. V lost 3 bases, J lost 2 bases, and 6 bases stayed unmatched. The chain's CDR3 is CASSFKGRGQETQYF. The CDR3 coding sequence is TGTGCCAGCAGTTTCAAGGGGAGGGGACAAGAGACCCAGTACTTC.

This clone was counted once. This chain's CDR3 is CASSLTYEAGGYTF. The CDR3 nucleotides read TGTGCCAGCAGTTTAACGTACGAAGCGGGTGGCTACACCTTC. V gene TRBV28 combines with J gene TRBJ1-2; no definite D call. The length of the CDR3 is 14 residues. V was pared by 2 bases and J by 7 bases, with 14 bases between. Germline CDR1 is MDHEN and CDR2 is SYDVKM.

The chain has TRBV5-1 and TRBJ1-5; 7 positions match TRBD1. This CDR3 comprises 15 residues. Germline assignment: CDR1 SGHRS and CDR2 YFSETQ. The ends lost 4 bases at V and 0 bases at J; junction bases unmatched: 4. The CDR3 DNA is TGCGCCAGCAGCCCGCAGGGGGATAGCAATCAGCCCCAGCATTTT. Its translation is CASSPQGDSNQPQHF.

The CDR3, as DNA: TGCGCCAGCAGTGAAGGCCTAGCGGCCGGGGAGACCCAGTACTTC. The encoded protein is CASSEGLAAGETQYF. V usage is TRBV10-1 and J usage is TRBJ2-5; 7 bases map to TRBD2. V dropped 3 bases and J dropped 5; count of bases not matched to a gene: 9. The CDR3 runs 15 residues. CDR1 WNHNN and CDR2 SYGVQD come from the germline V gene (reference sequence).

The chain has TRBV10-3 and TRBJ2-3, with 7 positions matching TRBD1. CDR3 length: 15 amino acids. Losses at the gene ends were 6 bases for V and 5 bases for J; bases not matched to a gene: 11. Germline CDR1 and CDR2: ENHRY and SYGVKD. This CDR3 is CAISRQGEGEDTQYF. The CDR3 region has the DNA TGTGCCATCAGCCGACAGGGCGAGGGGGAAGATACGCAGTATTTT.

The chain combines TRBV4-3 with TRBJ1-6, with D tentatively TRBD1 (5 bases). Trimming stripped 0 bases from V and 9 bases from J, with 9 bases between. In germline, CDR1 is LGHNA, CDR2 YSLEER. The CDR3 covers 14 residues. In nucleotides, the CDR3 is TGCGCCAGCAGCCAAGATGGGGGGGTTTCACCCCTCCACTTT. Encoded protein: CASSQDGGVSPLHF.

This chain uses TRBV9 with TRBJ1-6; a weak D match, TRBD1 (6 bases). This CDR3 has 18 residues. Trimming took 3 bases from V and 6 from J, leaving 22 bases between them. Germline V lookup: CDR1 SGDLS, CDR2 YYNGEE. The CDR3, as DNA: TGTGCCAGCAGCGGAGAAGCCGTACAGGGCAGCGGTAATTCACCCCTCCACTTT. Protein: CASSGEAVQGSGNSPLHF.

This chain links TRBV6-4 with TRBJ2-7, with D perhaps TRBD1 (6 bases). This CDR3 has 16 residues. The V end was cut by 6 bases, the J end by 1 base, with 19 bases between. Germline V gene data show CDR1 as MRHNA and CDR2 as SNTAGT. CDR3 bases: TGTGCCAGCAGCCCGGCCGCCGGTGGACAGTCCTACGAGCAGTACGTC. Amino acid sequence: CASSPAAGGQSYEQYV.

The chain has TRBV19 and TRBJ2-7; TRBD2 matches at 7 bases. CDR3 size: 13 residues. The J segment lost 6 bases and the V segment lost 6 bases, leaving 8 bases of the junction unmatched. The V gene's germline CDR1 is LNHDA and CDR2 SQIVND (reference sequence). The chain's CDR3 is CASSLIWGGEQYV. CDR3 bases: TGTGCCAGTAGCTTGATCTGGGGGGGCGAGCAGTACGTC.

As DNA, the CDR3 is TGTGCCAGCAGCCCGGACAGGGGACACTATGGCTACACCTTC. Translated, it gives CASSPDRGHYGYTF. This sequence joins TRBV2 and TRBJ1-2; 9 bases fit TRBD1. Looked up from germline, CDR1 is SNHLY and CDR2 is FYNNEI. After removal of 6 bases from V and 3 bases from J, the junction contained 5 bases not matched to a gene. The CDR3 length is 14 residues.

The chain uses TRBV5-1 and TRBJ1-2, with TRBD1 as a possible D gene (5 bases). Germline lookup yields CDR1 SGHRS and CDR2 YFSETQ. There are 12 residues in the CDR3. V was shortened by 0 bases and J by 7 bases, with 7 bases between the two germline ends. The CDR3 reads CASSLVQGGYTF. The CDR3 nucleotides read TGCGCCAGCAGCTTGGTTCAGGGTGGCTACACCTTC. The whole variable domain, remainder taken from reference TRBV5-1 and TRBJ1-2, is KAGVTQTPRYLIKTRGQQVTLSCSPISGHRSVSWYQQTPGQGLQFLFEYFSETQRNKGNFPGRFSGRQFSNSRSEMNVSTLELGDSALYLCASSLVQGGYTFGSGTRLTVV.

The chain couples TRBV29-1 to TRBJ2-4; D ambiguous. Germline V gene lookup returns CDR1 SQVTM and CDR2 ANQGSEA. The CDR3 contains 15 residues. V lost 0 bases and J 0 bases, leaving 9 bases between the germline ends. As DNA, the CDR3 is TGCAGCGTTGAAGAGAGAGGCATAGCCAAAAACATTCAGTACTTC. Amino acid sequence: CSVEERGIAKNIQYF.

The chain combines TRBV24-1 with TRBJ2-3, with TRBD2 matching 10 bases. The CDR3 is 16 amino acids. J was trimmed by 2 bases and V by 3 bases; bases with no gene match: 4. Germline V gene lookup returns CDR1 KGHDR and CDR2 SFDVKD. The CDR3 bases are TGTGCCACCAGTGATCAGCTAGCGGGAGCCACAGATACGCAGTATTTT. Encoded protein: CATSDQLAGATDTQYF.

This clone was detected once. The V and J genes are TRBV29-1 and TRBJ1-4, with D tentatively TRBD1 (5 bases). V lost 3 bases to trimming and J lost 13 bases, with 15 bases between them. Per the germline V gene, CDR1 is SQVTM and CDR2 is ANQGSEA. This CDR3 is built from 12 residues. The CDR3 DNA reads as TGCAGCGTTGATGGATGGGGGGGTCGACTGTTTTTT. Encoded protein: CSVDGWGGRLFF.

This clone has a handful of counts. The chain is built from TRBV7-9 and TRBJ1-6; TRBD1 agrees at 7 bases. This CDR3 is 15 amino acids long. Germline trimming cut 3 bases from V and 8 bases from J; bases unmatched to any gene: 7. Germline CDR1 and CDR2: SEHNR and FQNEAQ (reference sequence). Here the CDR3 DNA reads TGTGCCAGCAGCTTCGAGACAGGGATGTATTCACCCCTCCACTTT. Protein sequence: CASSFETGMYSPLHF.

The J gene is TRBJ2-5, the V gene TRBV5-1, with 8 bases identical to TRBD2. The CDR3 totals 15 residues. V lost 3 bases and J lost 2; bases outside the gene matches: 6. Germline loops: CDR1 SGHRS, CDR2 YFSETQ. Written as DNA, the CDR3 is TGCGCCAGCAGCTCCGCCTTAGCGGGGCAAGAGACCCAGTACTTC. Its protein is CASSSALAGQETQYF.

This clone showed up just once. J is TRBJ1-5 and V is TRBV28; D is unresolved. The germline gives CDR1 MDHEN, CDR2 SYDVKM. The CDR3 length is 15 residues. The V end lost 6 bases, the J end lost 3 bases, and 15 bases lay between the germline ends. CDR3 sequence (DNA): TGTGCCAGCAGCCCCCAAGAGGGATACAATCAGCCCCAGCATTTT. Protein product: CASSPQEGYNQPQHF.

The chain couples TRBV19 to TRBJ1-3; D might be TRBD1 (5 bases). The V gene lost 5 bases and the J gene lost 2 bases, with 10 bases spanning the gap. Germline V gene data show CDR1 as LNHDA and CDR2 as SQIVND (reference sequence). The CDR3 has 14 amino acids. CDR3 loop: CASSVDRAGNTIYF. The CDR3 nucleotides read TGTGCCAGTAGTGTCGACAGAGCTGGAAACACCATATATTTT.